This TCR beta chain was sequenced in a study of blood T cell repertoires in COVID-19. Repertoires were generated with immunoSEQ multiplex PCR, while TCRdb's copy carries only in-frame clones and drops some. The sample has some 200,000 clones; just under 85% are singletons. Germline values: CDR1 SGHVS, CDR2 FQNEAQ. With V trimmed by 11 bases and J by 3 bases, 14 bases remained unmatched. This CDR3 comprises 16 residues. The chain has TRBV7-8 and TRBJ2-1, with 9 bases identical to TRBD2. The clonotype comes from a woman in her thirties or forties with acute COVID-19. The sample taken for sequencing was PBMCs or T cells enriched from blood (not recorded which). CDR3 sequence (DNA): TGTGCCGGGGGATCCGGGGCGGGAGGGAACTACAATGAGCAGTTCTTC. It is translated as CAGGSGAGGNYNEQFF.